Listed below are T cell receptor beta chains from one sample, sequenced in a study of T-cell memory formation after mild COVID-19. TCRdb itself ran the 5' RACE reads through MiXCR, one entry per CDR3 protein. The table has 290,000 or so distinct CDR3 sequences, approximately 20% seen once; the top ten hold roughly 20%. Sequences were obtained from PBMCs or a T cell subset sorted from them (not recorded which). These receptor sequences come from a man younger than 30 who had mild COVID-19 (a few samples of this study predate the infection). Cell type and time point are not known. Each CDR3 is given with its conserved first and last residue. The order of the fields is V gene, CDR3 length, J gene, D gene, clone size, CDR3 DNA, CDR3 protein. The D gene is left open where the match is weak. Size is stated for part of the rows, as once, few or many counts, or as a class when the clone is expanded.

v_gene: TRBV6-2/TRBV6-3; len: 14; j_gene: TRBJ2-1; d_gene: TRBD1; abundance: few; CDR3nt: TGTGCCAGCAGTGGCGGGACAGGGGGCTATGAGCAGTTCTTC; CDR3aa: CASSGGTGGYEQFF
v_gene: TRBV5-1; len: 14; j_gene: TRBJ2-2; d_gene: -; abundance: many; CDR3nt: TGCGCCAGCAGCTTGGCAGCGAACACCGGGGAGCTGTTTTTT; CDR3aa: CASSLAANTGELFF
v_gene: TRBV14; len: 13; j_gene: TRBJ1-1; d_gene: -; abundance: -; CDR3nt: TGTGCCAGCAGCCAAGATTTCAACACTGAAGCTTTCTTT; CDR3aa: CASSQDFNTEAFF
v_gene: TRBV6-2/TRBV6-3; len: 14; j_gene: TRBJ1-5; d_gene: TRBD1; abundance: -; CDR3nt: TGTGCCAGCCGAAATACAGGGGGCGGACAGCCCCAGCATTTT; CDR3aa: CASRNTGGGQPQHF
v_gene: TRBV6-5; len: 15; j_gene: TRBJ1-2; d_gene: TRBD1; abundance: -; CDR3nt: TGTGCCAGCAGTTCCCCTGGGACAGGGCCCTATGGCTACACCTTC; CDR3aa: CASSSPGTGPYGYTF
v_gene: TRBV7-2; len: 17; j_gene: TRBJ2-3; d_gene: -; abundance: many; CDR3nt: TGTGCCAGCAGCCGACAAAAGGGCAGGGGGGCTAGGGATACGCAGTATTTT; CDR3aa: CASSRQKGRGARDTQYF
v_gene: TRBV5-1; len: 14; j_gene: TRBJ1-4; d_gene: -; abundance: -; CDR3nt: TGCGCCAGCAGCTATCAGGCAGGGGATGAAAAACTGTTTTTT; CDR3aa: CASSYQAGDEKLFF
v_gene: TRBV5-5; len: 14; j_gene: TRBJ1-5; d_gene: -; abundance: -; CDR3nt: TGTGCCAGCAGCTTCGTAGGGAGCGGTCAGCCCCAGCATTTT; CDR3aa: CASSFVGSGQPQHF
v_gene: TRBV20-1; len: 16; j_gene: TRBJ2-3; d_gene: -; abundance: few; CDR3nt: TGCAGTGCCGGGAGTCTGGGACCCACGACTGCGGATACGCAGTATTTT; CDR3aa: CSAGSLGPTTADTQYF
v_gene: TRBV5-5; len: 14; j_gene: TRBJ2-7; d_gene: TRBD1; abundance: -; CDR3nt: TGTGCCAGCAGCAAGGGACAGACCTCCTACGAGCAGTACTTC; CDR3aa: CASSKGQTSYEQYF
v_gene: TRBV28; len: 14; j_gene: TRBJ1-2; d_gene: -; abundance: few; CDR3nt: TGTGCCAGCAGTCTCGGCGTGGGAGGATATGGCTACACCTTC; CDR3aa: CASSLGVGGYGYTF
v_gene: TRBV9; len: 14; j_gene: TRBJ2-3; d_gene: -; abundance: many; CDR3nt: TGTGCCAGCAGCGTAGCGGGGAGCACAGATACGCAGTATTTT; CDR3aa: CASSVAGSTDTQYF
v_gene: TRBV11-2; len: 17; j_gene: TRBJ1-1; d_gene: TRBD1; abundance: -; CDR3nt: TGTGCCAGCAGCTTAGGCCGCAGGGGGCAGATGAACACTGAAGCTTTCTTT; CDR3aa: CASSLGRRGQMNTEAFF
v_gene: TRBV11-2; len: 19; j_gene: TRBJ2-6; d_gene: TRBD1; abundance: -; CDR3nt: TGTGCCAGCAGATCCACCCCCGGACAGGGTATCTCTGGGGCCAACGTCCTGACTTTC; CDR3aa: CASRSTPGQGISGANVLTF
v_gene: TRBV20-1; len: 12; j_gene: TRBJ2-3; d_gene: -; abundance: -; CDR3nt: TGCAGTGTTTGGCACGGGGCAGATACGCAGTATTTT; CDR3aa: CSVWHGADTQYF
v_gene: TRBV12-3/TRBV12-4; len: 14; j_gene: TRBJ1-2; d_gene: -; abundance: few; CDR3nt: TGTGCCAGCAGTTCAAGGCCCGAAGGGAGCGGCTACACCTTC; CDR3aa: CASSSRPEGSGYTF
v_gene: TRBV20-1; len: 14; j_gene: TRBJ2-5; d_gene: -; abundance: -; CDR3nt: TGCAGTGGGACAGTATGGGGAGAGCAAGAGACCCAGTACTTC; CDR3aa: CSGTVWGEQETQYF
v_gene: TRBV7-3; len: 15; j_gene: TRBJ2-1; d_gene: -; abundance: -; CDR3nt: TGTGCCAGCAGCCCGAGGGGGGGGAGCAACAATGAGCAGTTCTTC; CDR3aa: CASSPRGGSNNEQFF
v_gene: TRBV12-3/TRBV12-4; len: 16; j_gene: TRBJ2-1; d_gene: TRBD2; abundance: -; CDR3nt: TGTGCCAGCAGTCTCGGGACTAGCGGGGCCCCGGGTGAGCAGTTCTTC; CDR3aa: CASSLGTSGAPGEQFF
v_gene: TRBV20-1; len: 16; j_gene: TRBJ2-3; d_gene: TRBD2; abundance: -; CDR3nt: TGCAGTGCAAAACTAGCGGGGATTCTGTTCGCAGATACGCAGTATTTT; CDR3aa: CSAKLAGILFADTQYF
v_gene: TRBV27; len: 11; j_gene: TRBJ2-1; d_gene: -; abundance: few; CDR3nt: TGTGCCAGCAGTTCCCTCCGGGAGCAGTTCTTC; CDR3aa: CASSSLREQFF
v_gene: TRBV5-5; len: 16; j_gene: TRBJ2-3; d_gene: TRBD2; abundance: many; CDR3nt: TGTGCCAGCAGCTTGGAAGCGGGGGGCTGGACTGATACGCAGTATTTT; CDR3aa: CASSLEAGGWTDTQYF
v_gene: TRBV7-2; len: 14; j_gene: TRBJ2-4; d_gene: TRBD1; abundance: few; CDR3nt: TGTGCCAGCAGCTCGCCGGGACAGGGAGACATTCAGTACTTC; CDR3aa: CASSSPGQGDIQYF
v_gene: TRBV24-1; len: 20; j_gene: TRBJ1-5; d_gene: -; abundance: -; CDR3nt: TGTGCCACCAGTGATTTGCTCCTCGAGTCCCAGCCGGATAGCAATCAGCCCCAGCATTTT; CDR3aa: CATSDLLLESQPDSNQPQHF
v_gene: TRBV20-1; len: 16; j_gene: TRBJ2-4; d_gene: -; abundance: -; CDR3nt: TGCAGTGCCCCGGGAGAATCCGGGGGAGCCAAAAACATTCAGTACTTC; CDR3aa: CSAPGESGGAKNIQYF
v_gene: TRBV7-9; len: 14; j_gene: TRBJ2-7; d_gene: TRBD1; abundance: -; CDR3nt: TGTGCCAGCAGTTGGGGACAGAGAGCCTACGAGCAGTACTTC; CDR3aa: CASSWGQRAYEQYF
v_gene: TRBV2; len: 13; j_gene: TRBJ2-3; d_gene: -; abundance: few; CDR3nt: TGTGTTGGGGAGGCAGAAGACACAGATACGCAGTATTTT; CDR3aa: CVGEAEDTDTQYF
v_gene: TRBV12-3/TRBV12-4; len: 14; j_gene: TRBJ1-5; d_gene: -; abundance: -; CDR3nt: TGTGCCAGCAGTTTACCGAGTGGCAATCAGCCCCAGCATTTT; CDR3aa: CASSLPSGNQPQHF
v_gene: TRBV24-1; len: 16; j_gene: TRBJ2-2; d_gene: -; abundance: few; CDR3nt: TGTGCCACCAGTGATTTTACCACAGCGAACACCGGGGAGCTGTTTTTT; CDR3aa: CATSDFTTANTGELFF
v_gene: TRBV6-6; len: 16; j_gene: TRBJ1-5; d_gene: -; abundance: -; CDR3nt: TGTGCCAGCAGTTACTCGACTGGTATTAGCAATCAGCCCCAGCATTTT; CDR3aa: CASSYSTGISNQPQHF
v_gene: TRBV12-3/TRBV12-4; len: 13; j_gene: TRBJ2-7; d_gene: -; abundance: -; CDR3nt: TGTGCCAGCAGTACCCCTCTGATCGACGAGCAGTACTTC; CDR3aa: CASSTPLIDEQYF
v_gene: TRBV20-1; len: 14; j_gene: TRBJ1-3; d_gene: TRBD1; abundance: few; CDR3nt: TGCAGTGCTGGGACAGGGGGCGCTGGAAACACCATATATTTT; CDR3aa: CSAGTGGAGNTIYF
v_gene: TRBV2; len: 14; j_gene: TRBJ2-3; d_gene: -; abundance: few; CDR3nt: TGTGCCAGCAAAGAGGGTGTTGGGTCAGATACGCAGTATTTT; CDR3aa: CASKEGVGSDTQYF
v_gene: TRBV20-1; len: 11; j_gene: TRBJ2-7; d_gene: -; abundance: -; CDR3nt: TGCAGTGCTAGCAGTTCCTACGAGCAGTACTTC; CDR3aa: CSASSSYEQYF
v_gene: TRBV12-5; len: 15; j_gene: TRBJ2-1; d_gene: TRBD1; abundance: few; CDR3nt: TGTGCTAGTGGCCGCGGACAGGGGGCGGTCTATGAGCAGTTCTTC; CDR3aa: CASGRGQGAVYEQFF
v_gene: TRBV4-2; len: 16; j_gene: TRBJ1-6; d_gene: -; abundance: -; CDR3nt: TGTGCCAGCAGCAAGAGCACCCCGACCAATGGTTCACCCCTCCACTTT; CDR3aa: CASSKSTPTNGSPLHF
v_gene: TRBV18; len: 13; j_gene: TRBJ2-1; d_gene: -; abundance: -; CDR3nt: TGTGCCAGCTCAAAGACGCGGGACAATGAGCAGTTCTTC; CDR3aa: CASSKTRDNEQFF
v_gene: TRBV7-9; len: 16; j_gene: TRBJ2-5; d_gene: TRBD1; abundance: -; CDR3nt: TGTGCCAGCAGCTTCCCAAAGACAGGGCGGGAAGAGACCCAGTACTTC; CDR3aa: CASSFPKTGREETQYF
v_gene: TRBV6-5; len: 14; j_gene: TRBJ2-6; d_gene: -; abundance: -; CDR3nt: TGTGCCAGCAGTTATAACCCTGGGGCCAACGTCCTGACTTTC; CDR3aa: CASSYNPGANVLTF
v_gene: TRBV29-1; len: 12; j_gene: TRBJ2-7; d_gene: -; abundance: many; CDR3nt: TGCAGCGCTAACTCAGGTACCAACGAGCAGTACTTC; CDR3aa: CSANSGTNEQYF
v_gene: TRBV20-1; len: 15; j_gene: TRBJ2-3; d_gene: TRBD2; abundance: -; CDR3nt: TGCAGTGCCACCGGGGTGGCGGGGGAGGCAGATACGCAGTATTTT; CDR3aa: CSATGVAGEADTQYF
v_gene: TRBV7-9; len: 15; j_gene: TRBJ1-1; d_gene: -; abundance: few; CDR3nt: TGTGCCAGCAGCTCCACAGGGTTTCGGAACACTGAAGCTTTCTTT; CDR3aa: CASSSTGFRNTEAFF
v_gene: TRBV6-5; len: 14; j_gene: TRBJ2-7; d_gene: TRBD1; abundance: -; CDR3nt: TGTGCCAGCAGTAGGGACAGGGATTTCTACGAGCAGTACTTC; CDR3aa: CASSRDRDFYEQYF